This TCR beta chain was identified in a study of T cells expressing NK-cell markers. General study points: Where several donors were concerned, these clonotypes also led the CD3+CD56-NKG2C+ fraction. HCMV specificity of the expanded NKG2C+ T cell clones stayed unclear.

The CDR3 length is 14 residues. Germline CDR1 KGHDR, CDR2 SFDVKD. Worth noting for this clonotype: Antigen unknown.

Each CDR3 protein gets one entry in TCRdb, which reprocessed the 5' RACE reads and gives no DNA. This sample's clone table lists roughly 420,000 distinct CDR3 sequences. The chain carries TRBV24-1 and TRBJ2-1; the D call of TRBD2 rests on TCRdb alone, since no DNA is present to check it. The TCR originated in a woman between 18 and 69 years old in good health. Sequencing was performed on blood T cells: a sorted CD56 or NKG2C T cell subset, CD4+ or CD8+ T cells, or bulk PBMC T cells (not recorded which). CDR3 sequence: CATSDFHGGDGQFF.